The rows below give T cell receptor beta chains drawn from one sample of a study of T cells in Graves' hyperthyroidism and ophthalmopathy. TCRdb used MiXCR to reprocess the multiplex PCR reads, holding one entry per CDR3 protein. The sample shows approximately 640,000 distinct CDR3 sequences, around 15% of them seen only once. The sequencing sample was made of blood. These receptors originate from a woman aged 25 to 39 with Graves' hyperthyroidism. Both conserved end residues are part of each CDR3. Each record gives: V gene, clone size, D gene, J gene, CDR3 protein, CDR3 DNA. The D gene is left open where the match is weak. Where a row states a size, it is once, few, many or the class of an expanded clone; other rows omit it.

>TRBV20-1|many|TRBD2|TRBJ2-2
CSARTSGTGELFF
TGCAGTGCTCGGACTAGCGGGACCGGGGAGCTGTTTTTT
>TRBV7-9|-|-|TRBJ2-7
CASSLARDSYEQYF
TGTGCCAGCAGCTTAGCCAGGGACTCCTACGAGCAGTACTTC
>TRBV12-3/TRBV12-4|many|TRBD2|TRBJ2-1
CASRPGTSVGEQFF
TGTGCCAGCAGGCCCGGGACTAGCGTCGGCGAGCAGTTCTTC
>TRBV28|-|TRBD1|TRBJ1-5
CASGTGSNQPQHF
TGTGCCAGTGGGACAGGGAGCAATCAGCCCCAGCATTTT
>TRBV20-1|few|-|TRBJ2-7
CSVTSGFGDCEQYF
TGCAGTGTCACTTCGGGGTTTGGAGACTGCGAGCAGTACTTC
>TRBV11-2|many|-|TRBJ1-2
CASSSINGRHGGYTF
TGTGCCAGCAGCTCGATCAACGGACGACACGGTGGCTACACCTTC
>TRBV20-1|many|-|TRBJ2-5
CSARAGLWRQETQYF
TGCAGTGCTAGAGCGGGACTGTGGCGCCAAGAGACCCAGTACTTC
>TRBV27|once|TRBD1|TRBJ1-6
CASSPGQGLSYNSPLHF
TGTGCCAGCAGTCCCGGACAGGGTTTAAGCTATAATTCACCCCTCCACTTT
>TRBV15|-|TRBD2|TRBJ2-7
CATSPGRGLADYEQYF
TGTGCCACCAGCCCGGGGAGGGGACTAGCGGACTACGAGCAGTACTTC
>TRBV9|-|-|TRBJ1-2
CASSPSRVLGYGYTF
TGTGCCAGCAGCCCCTCCAGGGTTTTGGGGTATGGCTACACCTTC
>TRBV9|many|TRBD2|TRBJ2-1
CASSLQGGASGDNEQFF
TGTGCCAGCAGCCTTCAGGGGGGGGCTAGCGGGGACAATGAGCAGTTCTTC
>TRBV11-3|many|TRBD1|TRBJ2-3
CASSPDRVIDTQYF
TGTGCCAGCAGCCCTGACAGGGTAATAGATACGCAGTATTTT
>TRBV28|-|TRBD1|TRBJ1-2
CASSSPTGGYGYTF
TGTGCCAGCAGTTCCCCGACAGGGGGCTATGGCTACACCTTC
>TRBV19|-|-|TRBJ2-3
CASSVATDRTDTQYF
TGTGCCAGTAGTGTCGCGACAGACCGCACAGATACGCAGTATTTT
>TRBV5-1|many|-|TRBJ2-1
CASSLGYSSYNEQFF
TGCGCCAGCAGCTTGGGTTACAGCTCCTACAATGAGCAGTTCTTC
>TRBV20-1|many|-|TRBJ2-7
CSALHPRSGSYEQYF
TGCAGTGCTCTCCACCCCCGGAGCGGTTCCTACGAGCAGTACTTC
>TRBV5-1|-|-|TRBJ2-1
CASSLFSAGGDEQFF
TGCGCCAGCAGCTTGTTTTCGGCAGGGGGGGATGAGCAGTTCTTC
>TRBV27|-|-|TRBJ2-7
CASSLTGLSEQYF
TGTGCCAGCAGCCTTACAGGGTTAAGCGAGCAGTACTTC
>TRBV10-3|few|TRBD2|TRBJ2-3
CAIRGGTSGPDTQYF
TGTGCCATCAGGGGGGGGACTAGCGGGCCAGATACGCAGTATTTT
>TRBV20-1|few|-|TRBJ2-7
CSARADGYEQYF
TGCAGTGCTAGAGCGGACGGCTACGAGCAGTACTTC
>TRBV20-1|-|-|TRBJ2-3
CSARERDAGEYTTQYF
TGCAGTGCTAGAGAAAGGGACGCCGGAGAATATACTACGCAGTATTTT
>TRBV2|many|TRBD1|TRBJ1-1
CASSVRTGTTEAFF
TGTGCCAGCAGTGTCCGGACAGGGACCACTGAAGCTTTCTTT
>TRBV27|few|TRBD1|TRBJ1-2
CASSLGTGGHHGYTF
TGTGCCAGCAGTTTGGGGACAGGGGGCCACCATGGCTACACCTTC
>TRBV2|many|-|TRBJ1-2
CASSEARAAYGYTF
TGTGCCAGCAGTGAAGCGCGGGCGGCCTATGGCTACACCTTC
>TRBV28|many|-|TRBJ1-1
CASTETLPTEAFF
TGTGCCAGCACAGAAACCCTTCCCACTGAAGCTTTCTTT
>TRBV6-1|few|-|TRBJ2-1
CASSRGGAGQGRQFF
TGTGCCAGCAGTAGGGGGGGAGCGGGGCAAGGAAGGCAGTTCTTC
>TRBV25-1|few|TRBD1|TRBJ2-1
CASGRQAGGNEQFF
TGTGCCAGCGGAAGGCAGGCAGGGGGCAATGAGCAGTTCTTC